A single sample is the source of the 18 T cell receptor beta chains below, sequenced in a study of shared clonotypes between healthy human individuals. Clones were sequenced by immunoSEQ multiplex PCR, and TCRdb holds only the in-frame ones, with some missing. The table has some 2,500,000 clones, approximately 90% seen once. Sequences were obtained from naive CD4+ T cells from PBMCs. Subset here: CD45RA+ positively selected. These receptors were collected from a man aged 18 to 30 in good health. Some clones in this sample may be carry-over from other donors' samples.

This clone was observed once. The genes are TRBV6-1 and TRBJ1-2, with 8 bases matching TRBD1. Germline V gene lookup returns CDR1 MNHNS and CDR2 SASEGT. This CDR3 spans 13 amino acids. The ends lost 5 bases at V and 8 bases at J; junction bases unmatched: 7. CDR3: CASSTDREAGYTF. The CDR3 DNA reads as TGTGCCAGCAGTACGGACAGGGAGGCCGGCTACACCTTC.

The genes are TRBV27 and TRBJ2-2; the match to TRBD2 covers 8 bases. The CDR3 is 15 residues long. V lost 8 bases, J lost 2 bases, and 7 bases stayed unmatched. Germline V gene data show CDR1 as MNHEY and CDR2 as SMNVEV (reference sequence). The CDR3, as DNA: TGTGCCAGCCGAGGGAGCGGGAGAAACACCGGGGAGCTGTTTTTT. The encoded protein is CASRGSGRNTGELFF.

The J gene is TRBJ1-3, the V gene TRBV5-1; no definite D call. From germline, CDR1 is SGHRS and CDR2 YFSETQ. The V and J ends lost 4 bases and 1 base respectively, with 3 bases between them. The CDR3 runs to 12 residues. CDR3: CASSVSGNTIYF. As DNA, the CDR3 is TGCGCCAGCAGCGTATCTGGAAACACCATATATTTT.

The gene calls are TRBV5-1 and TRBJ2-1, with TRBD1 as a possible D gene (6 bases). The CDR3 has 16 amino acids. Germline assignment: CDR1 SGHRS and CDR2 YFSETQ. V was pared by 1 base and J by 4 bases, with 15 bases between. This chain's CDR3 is CASSLFPGHDYNEQFF. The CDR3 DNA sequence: TGCGCCAGCAGCTTGTTCCCGGGACACGATTACAATGAGCAGTTCTTC.

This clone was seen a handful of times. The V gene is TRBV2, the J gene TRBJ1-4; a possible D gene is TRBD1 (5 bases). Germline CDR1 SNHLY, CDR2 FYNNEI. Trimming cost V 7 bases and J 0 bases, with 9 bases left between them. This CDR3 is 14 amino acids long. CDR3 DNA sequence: TGTGCCAGCACCAAAGGGGCAACTAATGAAAAACTGTTTTTT. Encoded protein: CASTKGATNEKLFF.

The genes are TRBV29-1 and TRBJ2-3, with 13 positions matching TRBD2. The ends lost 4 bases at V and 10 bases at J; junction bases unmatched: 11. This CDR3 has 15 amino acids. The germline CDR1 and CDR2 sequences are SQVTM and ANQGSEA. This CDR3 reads CSVGPGLAGRIAQYF. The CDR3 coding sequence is TGCAGCGTTGGCCCGGGACTAGCGGGACGGATTGCGCAGTATTTT.

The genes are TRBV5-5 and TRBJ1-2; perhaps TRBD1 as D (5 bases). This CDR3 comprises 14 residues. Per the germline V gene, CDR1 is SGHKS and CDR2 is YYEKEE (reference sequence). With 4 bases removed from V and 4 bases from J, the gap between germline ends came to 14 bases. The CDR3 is CASSVGQGLYGYTF. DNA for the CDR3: TGTGCCAGCAGCGTAGGACAAGGCCTCTATGGCTACACCTTC.

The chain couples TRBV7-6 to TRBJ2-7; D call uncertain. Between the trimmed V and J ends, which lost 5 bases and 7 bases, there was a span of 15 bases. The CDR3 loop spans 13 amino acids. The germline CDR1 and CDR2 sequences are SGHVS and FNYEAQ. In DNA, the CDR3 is TGTGCCAGCAGCCAGAGGATCCTTGGAGAGCAGTACTTC. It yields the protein CASSQRILGEQYF. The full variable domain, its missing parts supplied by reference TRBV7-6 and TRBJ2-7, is GAGVSQSPRYKVTKRGQDVALRCDPISGHVSLYWYRQALGQGPEFLTYFNYEAQQDKSGLPNDRFSAERPEGSISTLTIQRTEQRDSAMYRCASSQRILGEQYFGPGTRLTVT.

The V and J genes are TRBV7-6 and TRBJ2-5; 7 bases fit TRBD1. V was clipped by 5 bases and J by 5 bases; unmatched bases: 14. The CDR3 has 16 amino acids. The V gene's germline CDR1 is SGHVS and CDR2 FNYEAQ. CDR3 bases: TGTGCCAGCAGCCCACTGACAGGGACGCTCCACGAGACCCAGTACTTC. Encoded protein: CASSPLTGTLHETQYF.

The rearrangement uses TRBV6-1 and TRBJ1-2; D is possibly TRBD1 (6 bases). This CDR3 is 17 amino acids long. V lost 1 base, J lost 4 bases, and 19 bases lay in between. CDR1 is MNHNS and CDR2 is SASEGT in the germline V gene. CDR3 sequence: CASSEVGQDLLVYGYTF. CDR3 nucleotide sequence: TGTGCCAGCAGTGAAGTGGGACAAGACCTTTTGGTCTATGGCTACACCTTC.

The CDR3 coding sequence is TGTGCCAGCAGTGAGCCAGGGGAAGGGTACGAGCAGTACTTC. Translating gives CASSEPGEGYEQYF. This chain joins TRBV6-1 and TRBJ2-7; tentatively, D is TRBD1 (6 bases). From germline, CDR1 is MNHNS and CDR2 SASEGT. V was shortened by 3 bases and J by 4 bases, with 13 bases between the two germline ends. This CDR3 contains 14 residues.

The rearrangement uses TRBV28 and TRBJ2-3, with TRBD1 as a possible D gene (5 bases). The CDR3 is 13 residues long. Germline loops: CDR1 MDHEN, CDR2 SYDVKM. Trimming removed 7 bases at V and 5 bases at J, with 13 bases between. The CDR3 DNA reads TGTGCCAGCACCCTCAGGGAATTAGATACGCAGTATTTT. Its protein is CASTLRELDTQYF. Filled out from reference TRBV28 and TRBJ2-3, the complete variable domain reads DVKVTQSSRYLVKRTGEKVFLECVQDMDHENMFWYRQDPGLGLRLIYFSYDVKMKEKGDIPEGYSVSREKKERFSLILESASTNQTSMYLCASTLRELDTQYFGPGTRLTVL.

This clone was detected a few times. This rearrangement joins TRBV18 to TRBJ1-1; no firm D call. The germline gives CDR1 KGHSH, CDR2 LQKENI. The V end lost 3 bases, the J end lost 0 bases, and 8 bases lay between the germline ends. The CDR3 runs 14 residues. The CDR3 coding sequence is TGTGCCAGCTCACCGAACAGCTTGAACACTGAAGCTTTCTTT. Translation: CASSPNSLNTEAFF.

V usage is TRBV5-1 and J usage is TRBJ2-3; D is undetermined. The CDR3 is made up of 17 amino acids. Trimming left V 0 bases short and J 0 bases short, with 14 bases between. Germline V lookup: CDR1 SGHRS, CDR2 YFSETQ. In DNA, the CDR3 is TGCGCCAGCAGCTTGGTTCGCGCCGGGCAAAGCACAGATACGCAGTATTTT. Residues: CASSLVRAGQSTDTQYF.

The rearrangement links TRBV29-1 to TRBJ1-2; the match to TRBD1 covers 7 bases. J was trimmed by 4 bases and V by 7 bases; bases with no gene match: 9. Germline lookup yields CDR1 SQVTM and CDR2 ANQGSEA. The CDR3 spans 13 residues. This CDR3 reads CSAPNRGSYGYTF. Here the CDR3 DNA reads TGCAGCGCCCCAAACAGGGGTAGCTATGGCTACACCTTC.

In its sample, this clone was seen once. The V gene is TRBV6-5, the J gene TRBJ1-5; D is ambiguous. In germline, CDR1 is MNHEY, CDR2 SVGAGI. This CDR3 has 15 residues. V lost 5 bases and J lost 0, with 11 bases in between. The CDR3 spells CASSRGRNSNQPQHF. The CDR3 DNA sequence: TGTGCCAGCAGTCGCGGACGGAATAGCAATCAGCCCCAGCATTTT.

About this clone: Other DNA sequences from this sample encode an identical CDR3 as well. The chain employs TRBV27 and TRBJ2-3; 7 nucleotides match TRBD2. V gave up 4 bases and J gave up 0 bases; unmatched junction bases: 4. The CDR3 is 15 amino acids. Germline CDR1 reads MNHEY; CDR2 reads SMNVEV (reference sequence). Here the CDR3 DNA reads TGTGCCAGCAGTTCCCCTAGCGGTAGCACAGATACGCAGTATTTT. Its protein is CASSSPSGSTDTQYF.

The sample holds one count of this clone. The CDR3, as DNA: TGTGCCTGGGCCCGCCCCGGGACCCCGGACAATGAGCAGTTCTTC. Residues: CAWARPGTPDNEQFF. V gene TRBV30 combines with J gene TRBJ2-1; tentatively, D is TRBD1 or TRBD2 (5 bases each). The germline V and J ends were trimmed by 5 bases and 5 bases, with 19 bases remaining between them. Germline V gene lookup returns CDR1 GTSNPN and CDR2 SVGIG (reference sequence). The CDR3 has 15 amino acids.